This TCR beta chain was found in a study of shared clonotypes between healthy human individuals. The study's findings and limits: A limitation of the genetic and exposure-history diversity represented arose from few donors.

CDR1 is SGHRS and CDR2 is YFSETQ in the germline V gene. After removal of 3 bases from V and 3 bases from J, the junction contained 2 bases not matched to a gene. This CDR3 has 14 residues. A note on this clone: No antigen is known for it. Other nucleotide sequences in the sample specify the same CDR3.

TCRdb keeps only in-frame clones here, not all; method: immunoSEQ multiplex PCR. In the table there are 2 million to 2.5 million clones, approximately 94% of which are singletons. This receptor was identified in a man in his late teens or twenties in good health. The sample was naive CD4+ T cells sorted from blood. Described subset: CD45RA+ positively selected. This sequence joins TRBV5-1 and TRBJ2-3; 9 positions match TRBD2. CDR3 amino acids: CASSSGLATDTQYF. In nucleotides, the CDR3 is TGCGCCAGCAGCTCCGGACTAGCGACAGATACGCAGTATTTT.